These 5 T cell receptor beta chains came from one sample sequenced in a study of OX40 agonist ivuxolimab in advanced cancers. This table comes from immunoSEQ multiplex PCR, and its TCRdb copy is limited to in-frame clones, with some not included. The sample shows about 69,000 clones, roughly 84% of them seen only once. The sequenced sample was CD4+ or CD8+ T cells sorted from blood, obtained in a trial of the OX40 agonist ivuxolimab. The receptors here all came from an adult with an advanced solid tumor such as melanoma, head and neck, liver or kidney cancer.

The chain links TRBV9 to TRBJ2-4, with TRBD1 matching over 7 bases. Unmatched junction bases numbered 5, after V lost 4 bases and J lost 7 bases. The germline V gene encodes CDR1 SGDLS and CDR2 YYNGEE. The CDR3 totals 13 residues. The CDR3 here is CASSTGDENIQYF. For the CDR3, the DNA is TGTGCCAGCAGCACAGGGGACGAGAACATTCAGTACTTC. Supplemented by reference TRBV9 and TRBJ2-4, the full variable domain reads DSGVTQTPKHLITATGQRVTLRCSPRSGDLSVYWYQQSLDQGLQFLIQYYNGEERAKGNILERFSAQQFPDLHSELNLSSLELGDSALYFCASSTGDENIQYFGAGTRLSVL.

The chain recombines TRBV27 with TRBJ1-5; no definite D call. The CDR3 is 15 amino acids. V was shortened by 3 bases and J by 1 base, with 10 bases between the two germline ends. The germline gives CDR1 MNHEY, CDR2 SMNVEV (reference sequence). The DNA for the CDR3 is TGTGCCAGCAGTTTTCGTCACCTAAGCAATCAGCCCCAGCATTTT. Encoded protein: CASSFRHLSNQPQHF.

The chain links TRBV19 to TRBJ1-2; D unresolved. The V and J ends lost 1 base and 1 base respectively, with 10 bases between them. Germline V lookup: CDR1 LNHDA, CDR2 SQIVND (reference sequence). The CDR3 length is 15 residues. As DNA, the CDR3 is TGTGCCAGTAGTATAGGAGGGCAGATTAACTATGGCTACACCTTC. Translating it yields CASSIGGQINYGYTF.

CDR3 DNA: TGTGCCAGCCTTAACACAGGAACCGGGGAGCTGTTTTTT. Residues: CASLNTGTGELFF. The chain carries TRBV28 and TRBJ2-2; D might be TRBD1 (5 bases). V lost 8 bases and J 5 bases, leaving 12 bases between the germline ends. Germline CDR1 and CDR2: MDHEN and SYDVKM. The CDR3 runs to 13 residues.

The chain has TRBV10-3 and TRBJ1-1; 7 nucleotides match TRBD1. V lost 6 bases to trimming and J lost 5 bases; unmatched junction nucleotides: 6. This CDR3 is 13 amino acids long. Germline lookup yields CDR1 ENHRY and CDR2 SYGVKD. The CDR3 spells CAIRIDRDTEAFF. The CDR3 DNA follows: TGTGCCATCAGAATCGACAGGGATACTGAAGCTTTCTTT.